Listed below are T cell receptor beta chains from one sample, sequenced in a study of T cell repertoires in cytomegalovirus infection. From the reads, TCRdb called clonotypes with MiXCR, one entry per CDR3 protein. Of more than 400,000 distinct CDR3 sequences listed, about 26% are singletons. Sequencing input: PBMCs. Receptors originate from a human donor in good health (CMV status not recorded). Some clones in this sample may be carry-over from other donors' samples. CDR3s include the opening cysteine and the closing phenylalanine or tryptophan. A D gene is named only where the DNA matches it firmly. Clone size is shown for a subset of rows, as once, few, many or a class of expanded clone.

cdr3_nt | cdr3_aa | d_call | j_call | v_call | clone_size
TGCAGTGCTAGAGATCCCCTGGCTAGCGGGAGCACCCAGTACTTC | CSARDPLASGSTQYF | TRBD2 | TRBJ2-5 | TRBV20-1 | -
TGTGCCAGCAGCTTCTCTGTGGCTAATGAGCAGTTCTTC | CASSFSVANEQFF | - | TRBJ2-1 | TRBV7-2 | -
TGTGCCAGCAGCAAAACAGGGGTCTCAGATACGCAGTATTTT | CASSKTGVSDTQYF | TRBD1 | TRBJ2-3 | TRBV7-9 | many
TGTGCCAGCAGCTTAGAAAATCAGCCCCAGCATTTT | CASSLENQPQHF | - | TRBJ1-5 | TRBV7-2 | few
TGTGCCAGCAGCTACCGAGGGGCCGGGACCTACGAGCAGTACTTC | CASSYRGAGTYEQYF | - | TRBJ2-7 | TRBV7-2 | many
TGCAGCGTAGGAGACAGGGCGGATCAGCCCCAGCATTTT | CSVGDRADQPQHF | TRBD1 | TRBJ1-5 | TRBV29-1 | -
TGTGCCAGCAGCTTAGAGTGGCGTGAAAAACTGTTTTTT | CASSLEWREKLFF | - | TRBJ1-4 | TRBV7-2 | few
TGTGCCAGCAGCTTAGTACAGCGGGAGTACAATGAGCAGTTCTTC | CASSLVQREYNEQFF | TRBD2 | TRBJ2-1 | TRBV11-3 | few
TGCGCCAGCAGCCAAGATGACGACGGGTACACTGAAGCTTTCTTT | CASSQDDDGYTEAFF | - | TRBJ1-1 | TRBV4-3 | -
TGCAGCGTAACTAGCGGGAGTTGGGAGACCCAGTACTTC | CSVTSGSWETQYF | TRBD2 | TRBJ2-5 | TRBV29-1 | few
TGTGCCAGCAGGAGCAGGTCTAGCGGGACACACGGCGGGGAGCTGTTTTTT | CASRSRSSGTHGGELFF | TRBD2 | TRBJ2-2 | TRBV2 | few
TGTGCCAGCAGCTCAGGAATCTATCCGGGACAGGTTAGCAATCAGCCCCAGCATTTT | CASSSGIYPGQVSNQPQHF | TRBD1 | TRBJ1-5 | TRBV7-2 | many
TGTGCCAGCAGCCTATACTTGGGAGCTAACTATGGCTACACCTTC | CASSLYLGANYGYTF | - | TRBJ1-2 | TRBV7-2 | many
TGTGCCAGCAGTAGAGGGCTCGATACGCAGTATTTT | CASSRGLDTQYF | - | TRBJ2-3 | TRBV28 | few
TGTGCCAGTAGTATAATACAGGGTGACTATGGCTACACCTTC | CASSIIQGDYGYTF | - | TRBJ1-2 | TRBV19 | few
TGTGCCAGCACCGGTCGGACTAGCGGGAGAGTGTCCTACAATGAGCAGTTCTTC | CASTGRTSGRVSYNEQFF | TRBD2 | TRBJ2-1 | TRBV12-3/TRBV12-4 | few
TGTGCCACCAGTGATGCCGGGACCCCGGAGAATAGATATGGCTACACCTTC | CATSDAGTPENRYGYTF | - | TRBJ1-2 | TRBV24-1 | -
TGTGCCAGCAGCCCGTGGGCGAATAGCAATCAGCCCCAGCATTTT | CASSPWANSNQPQHF | - | TRBJ1-5 | TRBV6-5 | -
TGTGCCAGCAGCGTTAGGGCGGGACAGGGTAACAATGAGCAGTTCTTC | CASSVRAGQGNNEQFF | TRBD1 | TRBJ2-1 | TRBV7-2 | -
TGTGCCGGAGGAGGCCTCACAGATACGCAGTATTTT | CAGGGLTDTQYF | - | TRBJ2-3 | TRBV7-2 | many
TGTGCCACTGGACTCGGTACTTACAATGAGCAGTTCTTC | CATGLGTYNEQFF | - | TRBJ2-1 | TRBV24-1 | -
TGTGCCAGCAGTTTATCCACAGGGTTTAGGGAGCCCCAGCATTTT | CASSLSTGFREPQHF | - | TRBJ1-5 | TRBV27 | -
TGTGCCAGCCATGGCGGGAGGAGCACAGATACGCAGTATTTT | CASHGGRSTDTQYF | TRBD2 | TRBJ2-3 | TRBV11-3 | -
TGTGCCAGCGAAAGGCAGCACTCTGGAAACACCATATATTTT | CASERQHSGNTIYF | - | TRBJ1-3 | TRBV6-6 | few
TGTGCCAGTATAGCGGGAGCGATCACCGGGGAGCTGTTTTTT | CASIAGAITGELFF | TRBD2 | TRBJ2-2 | TRBV19 | few
TGTGCCAGTAGTAAAGGACAGGCCCATAATTCACCCCTCCACTTT | CASSKGQAHNSPLHF | TRBD1 | TRBJ1-6 | TRBV19 | -
TGTGCCAGCAGCTTACGGGGTATCAACGAGCAGTACTTC | CASSLRGINEQYF | - | TRBJ2-7 | TRBV7-6 | -
TGTGCCAGCAGTTACCCGGGACAAAGCTACGAGCAGTACTTC | CASSYPGQSYEQYF | - | TRBJ2-7 | TRBV28 | few
TGTGCCAGCAGCTTTCATCCGGGACAGGGAACAGATACGCAGTATTTT | CASSFHPGQGTDTQYF | TRBD1 | TRBJ2-3 | TRBV7-9 | -
TGTGCCAGCAGCCCCACTTACCGAGGTTGGGATGAGCAGTACTTC | CASSPTYRGWDEQYF | - | TRBJ2-7 | TRBV7-8 | -
TGCAGCGTTGAGGCTAGCAGCTACGAGCAGTACTTC | CSVEASSYEQYF | - | TRBJ2-7 | TRBV29-1 | -
TGTGCCAGCAGCGTAGATCCCGGATCCTACAATGAGCAGTTCTTC | CASSVDPGSYNEQFF | - | TRBJ2-1 | TRBV9 | few
TGTGCCAGCAGCGTGGGGGGTTCGGCTAGCGGGAGGGCCGCCAATGAGCAGTTCTTC | CASSVGGSASGRAANEQFF | TRBD2 | TRBJ2-1 | TRBV9 | -
TGTGCCAGCAGTTACTTACGACAGGGCGTCAATCAGCCCCAGCATTTT | CASSYLRQGVNQPQHF | TRBD1 | TRBJ1-5 | TRBV6-2/TRBV6-3 | few
TGTGCCGTCCAGACTAGCGGGAGCCACAATGAGCAGTTCTTC | CAVQTSGSHNEQFF | TRBD2 | TRBJ2-1 | TRBV7-2 | many
TGTGCCAGCAGCTTATCATCCAGACTAGCGGGAGGGGGCTCCTACAATGAGCAGTTCTTC | CASSLSSRLAGGGSYNEQFF | TRBD2 | TRBJ2-1 | TRBV7-9 | -
TGTGCCAGCAGGCGGGACTTAGCGAACACCGGGGAGCTGTTTTTT | CASRRDLANTGELFF | - | TRBJ2-2 | TRBV7-2 | -
TGTGCCAGCATAAAGTCTAGCGGGTTCACAGATACGCAGTATTTT | CASIKSSGFTDTQYF | TRBD2 | TRBJ2-3 | TRBV2 | -
TGTGCCAGCAGCCAAAGACAGGGAACTGAAGCTTTCTTT | CASSQRQGTEAFF | TRBD1 | TRBJ1-1 | TRBV7-2 | few
TGTGCCAGCAGCCGACCGGGAGCGGGCGTCTATGGCTACACCTTC | CASSRPGAGVYGYTF | - | TRBJ1-2 | TRBV7-2 | few
TGTGCCAGTAGACAGACAGGGGGGGGAAATAACTATGGCTACACCTTC | CASRQTGGGNNYGYTF | TRBD1 | TRBJ1-2 | TRBV19 | -
TGTGCCAGCAGTGAGACCAGTGAAGCTTTCTTT | CASSETSEAFF | - | TRBJ1-1 | TRBV6-2/TRBV6-3 | -
TGTGCCAGCAGCTTAGGAGGTACTAGCACCTACGAGCAGTACTTC | CASSLGGTSTYEQYF | - | TRBJ2-7 | TRBV7-2 | many
TGTGCCTGGAGCACGGGATGGAACACCGGGGAGCTGTTTTTT | CAWSTGWNTGELFF | - | TRBJ2-2 | TRBV30 | -
TGTGCCAGCGGGGTGGAGACCCAGTACTTC | CASGVETQYF | - | TRBJ2-5 | TRBV7-6 | many
TGCGCCAGCAGCCAAGTTAGTAGGACTAACTATGGCTACACCTTC | CASSQVSRTNYGYTF | - | TRBJ1-2 | TRBV4-1 | -
TGTGCCAGCAGTAAGAGAGGGGCCGGGGGAGAGACCCAGTACTTC | CASSKRGAGGETQYF | - | TRBJ2-5 | TRBV6-1 | few
TGTGCCAGTAGTAAGACCTCCGGATATGAGCAGTTCTTC | CASSKTSGYEQFF | - | TRBJ2-1 | TRBV19 | -
TGCGCCAGCAGCCCCCTGACAGGGGTGAGCAATCAGCCCCAGCATTTT | CASSPLTGVSNQPQHF | TRBD1 | TRBJ1-5 | TRBV4-1 | many
TGTGCCAGCAGCTCACAGGGGGCTTTCTACGAGCAGTACTTC | CASSSQGAFYEQYF | TRBD1 | TRBJ2-7 | TRBV7-8 | -
TGTGCCAGCAGCGCTCGGACTAGCGGCCCCTCTGATACGCAGTATTTT | CASSARTSGPSDTQYF | TRBD2 | TRBJ2-3 | TRBV7-9 | many
TGTGCCACCAGCACCGGGACAGCTGAAGCTTTCTTT | CATSTGTAEAFF | TRBD1 | TRBJ1-1 | TRBV15 | -
TGTGCCAGCTCCACATTAGCTCCAACCGGGACAGAGGAGTCAGATACGCAGTATTTT | CASSTLAPTGTEESDTQYF | TRBD1 | TRBJ2-3 | TRBV12-3/TRBV12-4 | -
TGTGCCAGCAGTTACATTCCCAGCGGCCACAATGAGCAGTTCTTC | CASSYIPSGHNEQFF | - | TRBJ2-1 | TRBV6-2/TRBV6-3 | few
TGCAGTGCCACACTAGCGGTACAAGAGACCCAGTACTTC | CSATLAVQETQYF | TRBD2 | TRBJ2-5 | TRBV20-1 | -
TGCAGTGCTAGAGATCCTAAGACTAGCGGATACAATGAGCAGTTCTTC | CSARDPKTSGYNEQFF | TRBD2 | TRBJ2-1 | TRBV20-1 | -
TGCAGCGTTGAAGAAGACAGAAATCAGCCCCAGCATTTT | CSVEEDRNQPQHF | - | TRBJ1-5 | TRBV29-1 | few
TGTGCCAGCAGTTTACCCCCCGGGGAGCTGTTTTTT | CASSLPPGELFF | - | TRBJ2-2 | TRBV27 | few